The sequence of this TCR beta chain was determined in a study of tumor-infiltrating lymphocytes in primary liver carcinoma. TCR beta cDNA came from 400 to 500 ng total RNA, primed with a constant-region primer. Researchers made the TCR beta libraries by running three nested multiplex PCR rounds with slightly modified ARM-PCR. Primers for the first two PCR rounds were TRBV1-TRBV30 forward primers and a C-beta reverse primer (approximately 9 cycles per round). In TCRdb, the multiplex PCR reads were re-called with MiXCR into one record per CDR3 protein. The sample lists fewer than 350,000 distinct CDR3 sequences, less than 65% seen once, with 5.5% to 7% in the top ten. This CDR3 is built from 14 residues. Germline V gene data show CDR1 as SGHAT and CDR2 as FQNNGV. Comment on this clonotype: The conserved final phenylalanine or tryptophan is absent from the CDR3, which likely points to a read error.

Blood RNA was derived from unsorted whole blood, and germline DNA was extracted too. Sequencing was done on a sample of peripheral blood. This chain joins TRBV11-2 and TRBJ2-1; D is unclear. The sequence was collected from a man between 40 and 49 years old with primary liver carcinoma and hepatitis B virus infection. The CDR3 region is CASSFRWNYNEQFL. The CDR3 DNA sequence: TGTGCCAGCAGCTTTCGCTGGAACTACAACGAGCAGTTCCTC.